This T cell receptor (beta chain) was identified during a study of cytomegalovirus exposure and HLA in healthy donors. General study findings and limits: Presence/absence comparisons presumed near-even sequencing depth among donors. TCR beta sequences numbering fewer than 20,000 were associated with HLA alleles at 0.05 false discovery rate in a later analysis. The study recorded 164 TCR beta chains that were cytomegalovirus-associated. Rare sequences made up most TCRs, while some public TCRs were found in many donors.

The trim removed 6 bases at V and 1 base at J, leaving 6 bases unmatched. In germline, CDR1 is SGHNT, CDR2 YYREEE (reference sequence). This CDR3 is 14 amino acids long. The PCR used 60 Vbeta and 13 Jbeta primers. Here immunoSEQ multiplex PCR was the method, and the copy in TCRdb shows in-frame clones only, minus some. Among around 210,000 clones listed, roughly 78% were seen once. A remark on this clone: As yet, its antigen is unknown.

Sequences were obtained from PBMCs. The V and J genes are TRBV5-4 and TRBJ1-1; 7 nucleotides line up with TRBD1. The TCR sequence derives from a boy under 18 in good health and CMV-seronegative. Here the CDR3 DNA reads TGTGCCAGCACCCAGGGGGTAGCGAACACTGAAGCTTTCTTT. Protein product: CASTQGVANTEAFF. Full variable domain (rest looked up from reference TRBV5-4 and TRBJ1-1): ETGVTQSPTHLIKTRGQQVTLRCSSQSGHNTVSWYQQALGQGPQFIFQYYREEENGRGNFPPRFSGLQFPNYSSELNVNALELDDSALYLCASTQGVANTEAFFGQGTRLTVV.